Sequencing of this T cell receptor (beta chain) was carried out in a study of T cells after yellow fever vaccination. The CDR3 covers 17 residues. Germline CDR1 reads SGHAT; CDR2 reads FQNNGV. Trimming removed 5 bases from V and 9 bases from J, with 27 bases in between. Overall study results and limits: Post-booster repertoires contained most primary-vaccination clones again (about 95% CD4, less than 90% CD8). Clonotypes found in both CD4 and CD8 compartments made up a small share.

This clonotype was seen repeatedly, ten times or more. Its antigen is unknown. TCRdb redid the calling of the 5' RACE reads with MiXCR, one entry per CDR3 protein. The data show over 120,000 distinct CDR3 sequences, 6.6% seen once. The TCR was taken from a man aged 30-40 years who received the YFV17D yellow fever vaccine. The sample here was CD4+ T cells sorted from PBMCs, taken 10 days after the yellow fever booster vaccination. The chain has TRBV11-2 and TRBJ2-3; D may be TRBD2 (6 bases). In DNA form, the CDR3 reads TGTGCCAGCAGCACCACCGGGGCCACGGCCCCTGCGGGAACGCAGTATTTT. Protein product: CASSTTGATAPAGTQYF.